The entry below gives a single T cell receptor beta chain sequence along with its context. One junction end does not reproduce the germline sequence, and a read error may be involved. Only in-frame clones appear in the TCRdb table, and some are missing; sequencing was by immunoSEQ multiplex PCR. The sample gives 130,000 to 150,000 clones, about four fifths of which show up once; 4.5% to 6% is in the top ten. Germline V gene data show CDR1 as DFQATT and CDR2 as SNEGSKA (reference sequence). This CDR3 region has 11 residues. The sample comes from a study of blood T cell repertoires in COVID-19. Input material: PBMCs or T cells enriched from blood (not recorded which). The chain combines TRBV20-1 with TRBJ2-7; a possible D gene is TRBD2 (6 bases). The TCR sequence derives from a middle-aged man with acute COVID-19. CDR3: CSARDLETRRF. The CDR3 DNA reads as TGCAGTGCTAGAGATCTCGAGACTAGGAGATTC.